The clone carrying this T cell receptor beta chain was seen many times. The antigen is not known. These data come from a study of CD8 T cells in ankylosing spondylitis. TCRdb independently ran MiXCR on the 5' RACE reads; one entry per CDR3 protein. The sample includes fewer than 550,000 distinct CDR3 sequences, roughly 5% of them seen just once. CDR1 is SQVTM, CDR2 ANQGSEA, per germline. CDR3 length equals 14 residues. V gave up 0 bases and J gave up 9 bases, with 15 bases separating them. Study outcomes and limitations: According to the report, clones linked to the disease were significantly enriched in matched synovial fluid samples taken from ankylosing spondylitis patients. A motif in TCR beta, a set of eight or nine highly homologous variants, appeared characteristic of ankylosing spondylitis blood.

The rearrangement joins TRBV29-1 to TRBJ2-1; D possibly uses TRBD1 or TRBD2 (6 bases each). Input material: blood, either unsorted or a sorted T cell fraction (not recorded which). This TCR came from a male donor with ankylosing spondylitis. The CDR3 nucleotides read TGCAGCGTTGAAGATCTCGAGGGGGAGGCTGAGCAGTTCTTC. The encoded protein is CSVEDLEGEAEQFF.